The entry below gives a single TCR beta chain sequence along with its context. Its target is not known. The immunoSEQ assay was v3. Each library reached some 2 million read pairs, or about 5-6 million at deep level. Here immunoSEQ multiplex PCR was the method, and the copy in TCRdb shows in-frame clones only, minus some. The sample holds tens of thousands of clones; 65% to 90% are singletons and the top ten take around 5%. Time point: pre-treatment sample, taken before nivolumab and TIL therapy. The data derive from a study of TIL therapy for anti-PD-1-resistant metastatic lung cancer. Whole-study results and caveats: Patients were highly selected, enriched for treatment-naive, never-smoker and oncogene-addicted cases.

Germline V lookup: CDR1 DFQATT, CDR2 SNEGSKA (reference sequence). V gave up 3 bases and J gave up 2 bases, with 15 bases separating them. This CDR3 is 15 amino acids long. The sequence derives from a person between 25 and 79 years old with non-small cell lung cancer. The rearrangement uses TRBV20-1 and TRBJ2-3, with D tentatively TRBD1 (5 bases). The input for sequencing was blood, taken at baseline. This CDR3 reads CSASGRVGFTDTQYF. For the CDR3, the DNA is TGCAGTGCTAGTGGCAGGGTGGGTTTCACAGATACGCAGTATTTT.